A single sample is the source of the 32 T cell receptor beta chains below, sequenced in a study of CD8 T cells in Susac syndrome. When the RNA was reverse transcribed, random hexamers were used with an input of about 0.5 to 1 ug. One entry per CDR3 protein, called by TCRdb with MiXCR from the immunoSEQ multiplex PCR reads. This repertoire shows under 250,000 distinct CDR3 sequences, roughly 95% found once; its top ten account for around 0.07%. The source material was CD4+ T cells from PBMCs. The receptor set was obtained from a human donor with multiple sclerosis.

J is TRBJ2-7 and V is TRBV4-1, with D maybe TRBD2 (7 bases). V gave up 3 bases and J gave up 2 bases, with 14 bases separating them. The CDR3 totals 15 residues. Germline V gives CDR1 MGHRA, CDR2 YSYEKL. The CDR3 DNA follows: TGCGCCAGCAGCCATCCGGGGGGCCCGGCCTACGAGCAGTACTTC. Encoded protein: CASSHPGGPAYEQYF.

This clonotype was seen more than once but under ten times. The chain uses TRBV7-3 and TRBJ2-2; D remains ambiguous. The germline V and J ends were trimmed by 5 bases and 10 bases, with 5 bases remaining between them. CDR1 is SGHTA, CDR2 FQGTGA, per germline. The CDR3 runs to 10 residues. CDR3 sequence: CASSHLELFF. CDR3 DNA: TGTGCCAGCAGCCACCTGGAGCTGTTTTTT.

The chain combines TRBV24-1 with TRBJ2-7; 9 positions match TRBD1. The germline CDR1 and CDR2 sequences are KGHDR and SFDVKD. Trimming removed 8 bases from V and 2 bases from J; junction bases left unmatched: 9. This CDR3 has 15 amino acids. Here the CDR3 reads CATTEGGQGTYEQYV. CDR3 nucleotide sequence: TGTGCCACCACCGAGGGGGGACAGGGAACCTACGAGCAGTACGTC.

This chain uses TRBV3-1 with TRBJ2-3, with 10 bases that match TRBD2. J lost 4 bases, V lost 3 bases, and 10 bases had no gene match. The CDR3 sequence is 17 residues long. Germline V gene sequence: CDR1 LGHDT, CDR2 YNNKEL (reference sequence). The CDR3 here is CASSHGLAGAGADTQYF. CDR3 nucleotide sequence: TGTGCCAGCAGCCACGGGCTAGCGGGGGCCGGAGCAGATACGCAGTATTTT.

The chain has TRBV7-2 and TRBJ2-7; D remains unclear. The CDR3 totals 14 residues. Germline CDR1 SGHTA, CDR2 FQGNSA. V lost 5 bases, J lost 2 bases, and 13 bases lay in between. The CDR3 loop is CASSPSGGTYEQYV. CDR3 nucleotide sequence: TGTGCCAGCAGCCCGAGTGGCGGAACCTACGAGCAGTACGTC.

The rearrangement joins TRBV19 to TRBJ2-1; D ambiguous. This CDR3 region has 15 residues. In germline, CDR1 is LNHDA, CDR2 SQIVND (reference sequence). V gave up 6 bases and J gave up 0 bases, with 12 bases separating them. The CDR3, as DNA: TGTGCCAGTAGAACCCCCGCAAGCTCCTACAATGAGCAGTTCTTC. This translates into CASRTPASSYNEQFF. Full variable domain (remainder filled in from reference TRBV19 and TRBJ2-1): DGGITQSPKYLFRKEGQNVTLSCEQNLNHDAMYWYRQDPGQGLRLIYYSQIVNDFQKGDIAEGYSVSREKKESFPLTVTSAQKNPTAFYLCASRTPASSYNEQFFGPGTRLTVL.

The V call is TRBV2, the J call TRBJ2-3; 10 bases map to TRBD1. Trimming took 8 bases from V and 0 from J; bases not matched to a gene: 8. Per the germline V gene, CDR1 is SNHLY and CDR2 is FYNNEI. This CDR3 spans 16 amino acids. The CDR3 coding sequence is TGTGCCAGCGAGGCGGGGACAGGGGTCAGCACAGATACGCAGTATTTT. This sequence encodes CASEAGTGVSTDTQYF.

The chain combines TRBV25-1 with TRBJ2-1; a possible D gene is TRBD2 (5 bases). Germline V lookup: CDR1 MGHDK, CDR2 SYGVNS. The CDR3 is made up of 14 amino acids. Between the trimmed V and J ends, which lost 2 bases and 10 bases, there was a span of 15 bases. Here the CDR3 reads CASSETGISIEQFF. In DNA form, the CDR3 reads TGTGCCAGCAGTGAAACCGGGATTTCCATCGAGCAGTTCTTC.

The J gene is TRBJ2-3, the V gene TRBV27, with D perhaps matching TRBD1 (5 bases). The CDR3 has 15 residues. The germline gives CDR1 MNHEY, CDR2 SMNVEV (reference sequence). The ends were cut back, 3 bases at V and 0 bases at J, with 10 bases in the middle. The CDR3 reads CASSLVYRSTDTQYF. Here the CDR3 DNA reads TGTGCCAGCAGTTTGGTTTACAGGAGCACAGATACGCAGTATTTT.

The chain employs TRBV9 and TRBJ2-1; D remains unclear. Deletions cut 0 bases from V and 11 bases from J, with 15 bases between. Germline V gene data show CDR1 as SGDLS and CDR2 as YYNGEE. CDR3 length equals 14 residues. The chain's CDR3 is CASSVGDAAAKQFF. Written as DNA, the CDR3 is TGTGCCAGCAGCGTAGGGGATGCGGCGGCGAAGCAGTTCTTC.

V is TRBV4-1 and J is TRBJ2-1; 8 bases fit TRBD2. With V trimmed by 0 bases and J by 7 bases, 5 bases remained unmatched. CDR1 and CDR2 (germline): MGHRA, YSYEKL. The CDR3 spans 15 residues. CDR3 sequence reads: CASSQEGTRGNEQFF. The CDR3 DNA sequence: TGCGCCAGCAGCCAAGAGGGGACTAGGGGGAATGAGCAGTTCTTC.

This CDR3 is CSVTDRVESEAFF. The DNA of the CDR3 is TGCAGCGTTACAGACAGGGTTGAGTCTGAAGCTTTCTTT. The chain combines TRBV29-1 with TRBJ1-1; 7 bases are shared with TRBD1. The CDR3 spans 13 residues. The V gene end was trimmed by 5 bases and the J gene end by 6 bases; junction bases not matched to a gene: 9. The germline CDR1 and CDR2 sequences are SQVTM and ANQGSEA.

The J gene is TRBJ2-5, the V gene TRBV3-1, with D unclear. Germline lookup yields CDR1 LGHDT and CDR2 YNNKEL (reference sequence). CDR3 length: 15 residues. V was pared by 1 base and J by 2 bases, with 11 bases between. DNA of the CDR3: TGTGCCAGCAGCCAAGGTGTAAAGCTTCAAGAGACCCAGTACTTC. Its protein product is CASSQGVKLQETQYF.

The chain carries TRBV15 and TRBJ2-1; TRBD2 matches 7 bases. The germline CDR1 and CDR2 sequences are LNHNV and YYDKDF (reference sequence). The CDR3 is made up of 16 amino acids. With V trimmed by 0 bases and J by 6 bases, 8 bases remained unmatched. The CDR3 is CATSRDRGTTFNEQFF. Written as DNA, the CDR3 is TGTGCCACCAGCAGAGATCGTGGGACTACGTTCAATGAGCAGTTCTTC.

V and J are TRBV5-8 and TRBJ1-5; no firm D call. The CDR3 covers 12 residues. Looked up from germline, CDR1 is SGHTS and CDR2 is YDEGEE. Trimming removed 1 base at V and 4 bases at J, with 3 bases between. The CDR3 loop reads CASSLRNQPQHF. For the CDR3, the DNA is TGTGCCAGCAGCTTGCGGAATCAGCCCCAGCATTTT.

This clonotype was detected only once. This chain uses TRBV4-2 with TRBJ2-3, with TRBD2 identical over 13 bases. Unmatched junction bases numbered 13, after V lost 0 bases and J lost 1 base. The CDR3 loop spans 21 amino acids. In germline, CDR1 is LGHNA, CDR2 YNFKEQ. The CDR3 DNA reads TGTGCCAGCAGCCAAGAACGACTAGCGGGGGGCCTCCAAGGACGCACAGATACGCAGTATTTT. Translation gives CASSQERLAGGLQGRTDTQYF.

This clonotype was detected only a few times. This rearrangement joins TRBV5-1 to TRBJ2-2; 13 positions match TRBD2. V shed 4 bases, J shed 4 bases, and the junction held 10 bases outside the gene matches. CDR1 is SGHRS and CDR2 is YFSETQ in the germline V gene. The CDR3 has 18 amino acids. The CDR3 DNA sequence: TGCGCCAGCAGCCGTGGACTAGCGGGAGTAGGAGGCACCGGGGAGCTGTTTTTT. Protein sequence: CASSRGLAGVGGTGELFF.

The CDR3 DNA reads TGTGCCACCAGCAGAGATCAGGCAGGGGGCCTCGAGCAGTACTTC. Translated, it gives CATSRDQAGGLEQYF. The chain recombines TRBV15 with TRBJ2-7, with 8 bases lining up with TRBD1. This CDR3 has 15 residues. Germline V gives CDR1 LNHNV, CDR2 YYDKDF (reference sequence). The junction had 7 bases not matched to a gene; V was cut back by 0 bases and J by 6 bases.

The rearrangement links TRBV3-1 to TRBJ2-1, with TRBD2 matching over 9 bases. Germline V gives CDR1 LGHDT, CDR2 YNNKEL (reference sequence). The CDR3 contains 18 residues. Trimming cost V 1 base and J 1 base; bases outside gene matches: 8. CDR3 coding DNA: TGTGCCAGCAGCCAAGGGATTAGCGGGGGTTTTTCCTACAATGAGCAGTTCTTC. This encodes CASSQGISGGFSYNEQFF.

The chain combines TRBV6-5 with TRBJ2-7; no clear D gene. CDR1 is MNHEY, CDR2 SVGAGI, per germline. This CDR3 has 11 amino acids. V was trimmed by 9 bases and J by 6 bases, leaving 12 bases between them. CDR3 sequence (DNA): TGTGCCAGGGGCAGGCTGCCCGAGCAGTACTTC. This gives the protein CARGRLPEQYF.

This sequence joins TRBV6-5 and TRBJ2-3; 8 nucleotides line up with TRBD1. CDR3 length: 17 residues. Per the germline V gene, CDR1 is MNHEY and CDR2 is SVGAGI. The V segment lost 2 bases and the J segment 0 bases; nucleotides outside the gene matches: 7. CDR3 protein: CASSYDQGAVSTDTQYF. CDR3 DNA: TGTGCCAGCAGTTACGACCAGGGGGCCGTCAGCACAGATACGCAGTATTTT.

This clonotype appeared a single time. This chain connects TRBV7-2 to TRBJ2-2; tentatively, D is TRBD1 (6 bases). CDR3 length equals 13 residues. The V and J ends lost 5 bases and 4 bases respectively, with 8 bases between them. Germline V gene sequence: CDR1 SGHTA, CDR2 FQGNSA. Written as DNA, the CDR3 is TGTGCCAGCAGCGGACAGCCCACCGGGGAGCTGTTTTTT. Encoded protein: CASSGQPTGELFF. Together with reference TRBV7-2 and TRBJ2-2, the CDR3 gives the full variable domain: GAGVSQSPSNKVTEKGKDVELRCDPISGHTALYWYRQSLGQGLEFLIYFQGNSAPDKSGLPSDRFSAERTGGSVSTLTIQRTQQEDSAVYLCASSGQPTGELFFGEGSRLTVL.

The CDR3 here is CASCPEGFANEKLFF. The CDR3 DNA reads TGTGCCAGCTGCCCGGAGGGGTTCGCTAATGAAAAACTGTTTTTT. This chain uses TRBV28 with TRBJ1-4, with D possibly being TRBD1 (5 bases). Between the trimmed V and J ends, which lost 8 bases and 3 bases, there was a span of 16 bases. CDR3 length: 15 residues. Germline CDR1 and CDR2: MDHEN and SYDVKM.

The chain has TRBV20-1 and TRBJ2-1; 10 nucleotides line up with TRBD2. The CDR3 runs to 14 residues. Germline CDR1 DFQATT, CDR2 SNEGSKA (reference sequence). V was pared by 4 bases and J by 4 bases, with 4 bases of the junction left unmatched. The DNA of the CDR3 is TGCAGTGCTATTTTTAGCGGGAGGTACAATGAGCAGTTCTTC. It yields the protein CSAIFSGRYNEQFF.

The genes are TRBV30 and TRBJ2-5; TRBD2 is a possible D gene (6 bases). Germline CDR1 and CDR2: GTSNPN and SVGIG (reference sequence). The CDR3 is 12 amino acids. Trimming removed 2 bases from V and 5 bases from J, with 9 bases in between. The DNA for the CDR3 is TGTGCCTGGAGTTACGGGAGTGAGACCCAGTACTTC. Translating gives CAWSYGSETQYF.

This clonotype was recorded only once. The chain combines TRBV7-2 with TRBJ1-4; a weak D match, TRBD1 (5 bases). The V and J ends lost 1 base and 3 bases respectively, with 12 bases between them. The CDR3 extends over 16 amino acids. Looked up from germline, CDR1 is SGHTA and CDR2 is FQGNSA. In DNA form, the CDR3 reads TGTGCCAGCAGCTTAGGAGGGGCCCATTCTAATGAAAAACTGTTTTTT. Amino acid sequence: CASSLGGAHSNEKLFF.

CDR3 nucleotide sequence: TGCGCCAGCAGCCACCTCGGCGGGCGGAGGGGGTCCCAGTACTTC. Amino acid sequence: CASSHLGGRRGSQYF. The rearrangement joins TRBV4-1 to TRBJ2-5; D possibly matches TRBD1 or TRBD2 (6 bases each). CDR1 is MGHRA and CDR2 is YSYEKL in the germline V gene. The CDR3 is 15 amino acids. The germline V and J ends were trimmed by 3 bases and 9 bases, with 20 bases remaining between them.

The DNA of the CDR3 is TGCGCCAGCAGCGGGGATGAGACCCAGTACTTC. As protein: CASSGDETQYF. The rearrangement uses TRBV4-1 and TRBJ2-5; D is unclear. The CDR3 spans 11 residues. V was pared by 5 bases and J by 5 bases, with 6 bases between. Germline values: CDR1 MGHRA, CDR2 YSYEKL.

This rearrangement joins TRBV4-2 to TRBJ2-2; D may be TRBD2 (7 bases). CDR1 is LGHNA and CDR2 is YNFKEQ in the germline V gene. The CDR3 runs to 17 residues. Trimming pared 0 bases from V and 0 bases from J, leaving 11 bases between. CDR3 sequence reads: CASSQDNGGPNTGELFF. The CDR3 DNA follows: TGTGCCAGCAGCCAAGATAACGGGGGGCCGAACACCGGGGAGCTGTTTTTT.

This clonotype was counted once. CDR3 in amino acids: CASSERRRRLFF. CDR3 DNA sequence: TGTGCCAGCAGTGAACGTCGCAGAAGATTGTTTTTT. The J gene is TRBJ1-4, the V gene TRBV6-1; D remains unclear. Trimming removed 2 bases at V and 15 bases at J, with 13 bases between. Germline assignment: CDR1 MNHNS and CDR2 SASEGT. The CDR3 covers 12 residues.

V usage is TRBV20-1 and J usage is TRBJ1-5, with D maybe TRBD1 (6 bases). Germline V gene lookup returns CDR1 DFQATT and CDR2 SNEGSKA (reference sequence). V was pared by 3 bases and J by 0 bases, with 12 bases between. The CDR3 has 15 amino acids. CDR3 nucleotides: TGCAGTGCTAGTCCCGAGGGGGATAGCAATCAGCCCCAGCATTTT. It yields the protein CSASPEGDSNQPQHF.

V and J are TRBV5-1 and TRBJ2-2, with a tentative D call TRBD1 (5 bases). V was clipped by 0 bases and J by 0 bases, with 9 bases between them. The CDR3 loop spans 16 amino acids. The V gene's germline CDR1 is SGHRS and CDR2 YFSETQ. The CDR3 DNA follows: TGCGCCAGCAGCTTGGAAGGACACGCGAACACCGGGGAGCTGTTTTTT. Its translation: CASSLEGHANTGELFF.